The T cell receptor (beta chain) described here comes from a study of blood T cell repertoires in COVID-19. At the level of the study: Whether acute or convalescent, the COVID-19 samples came from the United States, Italy and Spain. From T cells, B-cell-depleted T cells, or PBMCs came the material, which was cDNA or gDNA.

The CDR3 has 19 amino acids. Trimming cost V 2 bases and J 5 bases; bases outside gene matches: 16. Germline loops: CDR1 SGHAT, CDR2 FQNNGV. In the source study's methods: Amplified reference gene primers provided the basis for estimating nucleated cell counts. Only in-frame clones appear in the TCRdb table, and some are missing; sequencing was by immunoSEQ multiplex PCR. Clone size and the V and J calls come from that table; the DNA yielded D and trimming. The sample holds about 320,000 clones, about 85% seen once. This chain connects TRBV11-2 to TRBJ2-5, with 11 bases lining up with TRBD1. This sequence originates from a woman younger than 45 who had been exposed to COVID-19. The source material was PBMCs or T cells enriched from blood (not recorded which). The CDR3 DNA reads TGTGCCAGCAGCTTAAAAGTCGGACAGGGGGCATCTTTAAGGGAGACCCAGTACTTC. This gives the protein CASSLKVGQGASLRETQYF.